The 5 T cell receptor beta chains listed next were all sequenced from one sample in a study of PD-1 blockade in classical Hodgkin lymphoma. Some clones are missing from TCRdb's copy, which holds only in-frame ones; the method was immunoSEQ multiplex PCR. The data contain 110,000 or so clones, approximately 89% of them singletons. Time point in this sample: cycle 4 day 1 (C4D1), after 5 to 7 weeks of nivolumab. Every one of the patients relapsed after autologous stem cell transplantation (brentuximab vedotin exposure was variable). This specimen consisted of peripheral blood mononuclear cells (PBMCs), obtained before the fourth cycle of nivolumab. These receptors came from a human donor with classical Hodgkin lymphoma.

This chain links TRBV27 with TRBJ2-1; the D is unclear. V shed 7 bases and J shed 9 bases, with 16 bases lying between them. Germline CDR1 reads MNHEY; CDR2 reads SMNVEV (reference sequence). The CDR3 contains 13 residues. CDR3 amino acids: CASTSRQRSEQFF. In DNA, the CDR3 is TGTGCCAGCACCTCCCGCCAGCGAAGTGAGCAGTTCTTC.

The gene calls are TRBV19 and TRBJ2-7, with TRBD2 identical over 8 bases. Losses at the gene ends were 4 bases for V and 2 bases for J; bases not matched to a gene: 7. This CDR3 region has 15 residues. Germline V gives CDR1 LNHDA, CDR2 SQIVND (reference sequence). The CDR3 region is CASSTVSGETYEQYF. CDR3 sequence (DNA): TGTGCCAGTAGTACCGTTAGCGGGGAGACCTACGAGCAGTACTTC.

In DNA form, the CDR3 reads TGTGCCAGCAGCTTGGCGGGGGCTGGGGCCAACGTCCTGACTTTC. Translated: CASSLAGAGANVLTF. The gene calls are TRBV5-6 and TRBJ2-6; possibly TRBD2 for D (6 bases). V dropped 0 bases and J dropped 2 bases, with 6 bases sitting between them. The CDR3 runs 15 residues. Germline V lookup: CDR1 SGHDT, CDR2 YYEEEE. Full variable domain (outside the CDR3, taken from reference TRBV5-6 and TRBJ2-6): DAGVTQSPTHLIKTRGQQVTLRCSPKSGHDTVSWYQQALGQGPQFIFQYYEEEERQRGNFPDRFSGHQFPNYSSELNVNALLLGDSALYLCASSLAGAGANVLTFGAGSRLTVL.

This clone has only a few counts. This chain links TRBV6-6 with TRBJ1-3; TRBD1 aligns across 7 bases. Trimming removed 8 bases from V and 4 bases from J; junction bases left unmatched: 5. The CDR3 has 13 residues. From germline, CDR1 is MNHNY and CDR2 SVGAGI (reference sequence). CDR3 in amino acids: CASQGGLGNTIYF. The CDR3 DNA follows: TGTGCCAGCCAGGGGGGCCTGGGAAACACCATATATTTT.

The V gene is TRBV4-2, the J gene TRBJ1-1, with 7 bases identical to TRBD1. Unmatched junction bases numbered 5, after V lost 0 bases and J lost 4 bases. Germline CDR1 reads LGHNA; CDR2 reads YNFKEQ. CDR3 size: 15 residues. CDR3 sequence (DNA): TGTGCCAGCAGCCAAGAAGGGGGCAGGGGCACTGAAGCTTTCTTT. This sequence encodes CASSQEGGRGTEAFF.